This TCR beta chain was captured in a study of T cell responses to AZD1222 COVID-19 vaccine. As to this clone: Its antigen is undetermined.

Trimming took 6 bases from V and 0 from J, leaving 8 bases between them. The CDR3 extends over 13 amino acids. The data were produced by immunoSEQ multiplex PCR, yet TCRdb's version contains in-frame clones alone and is incomplete. The sample consists of some 140,000 clones, over 85% of them appearing once. Points from the study as a whole: Donors skewed white British and female; clonal diversity was possibly underestimated. After two AZD1222 doses, spike-specific TCR breadth and depth rose versus day 0.

The TCR was taken from an adult in good health. The V call is TRBV12-3 or TRBV12-4, the J call TRBJ1-1; D unresolved. Here the sequenced sample was peripheral blood, taken on day 0 of AZD1222 vaccination. The CDR3 reads CASSRLLNTEAFF. The CDR3 DNA reads as TGTGCCAGCAGCCGTCTCTTGAACACTGAAGCTTTCTTT.